This T cell receptor (beta chain) was recovered during a study of cytomegalovirus exposure and HLA in healthy donors. Vbeta (60) and Jbeta (13) primers were used in the PCR. The data were produced by immunoSEQ multiplex PCR, yet TCRdb's version contains in-frame clones alone and is incomplete. The sample shows about 120,000 clones, and roughly 3.7% sits with its ten largest clones. As regards this clone: Its specificity is not known.

Study-wide points: TRBV6-2, TRBV6-3 and other indistinguishable V segments were excluded.

The CDR3 loop spans 14 amino acids. CDR1 and CDR2 from the germline V gene are MNHNS and SASEGT. The sample comprised PBMCs. The V gene is TRBV6-1, the J gene TRBJ2-5; weak D call: TRBD2 (5 bases). Near its end, the DNA agrees better with TRBJ2-7, so the J call may be wrong. The receptor comes from a man under 40 in good health and CMV-seronegative. CDR3 DNA: TGTGCCAGCAGTGAGGGTGGGAGCTCCTACGAGCAGTACTTC. Its translation is CASSEGGSSYEQYF.